This T cell receptor beta chain appears in the sequencing data of a study of OX40 agonist ivuxolimab in advanced cancers. Trimming stripped 9 bases from V and 2 bases from J, with 17 bases between. The CDR3 length is 14 residues. The germline V gene has CDR1 MGHDK and CDR2 SYGVNS. This clone was observed a handful of times. TCRdb's copy holds only in-frame clones and misses some; the assay was immunoSEQ multiplex PCR. The sample lists some 55,000 clones, roughly 80% seen once, with 3.5% to 5.5% in the top ten. The V and J genes are TRBV25-1 and TRBJ2-7; D might be TRBD2 (7 bases). This sequence was found in an adult with an advanced solid tumor such as melanoma, head and neck, liver or kidney cancer. The material was CD4+ or CD8+ T cells sorted from blood, obtained in a trial of the OX40 agonist ivuxolimab. CDR3 in amino acids: CASKRGGDTYEQYF. DNA of the CDR3: TGTGCCAGTAAAAGAGGGGGGGACACCTACGAGCAGTACTTC.